The 23 T cell receptor beta chains given below trace back to one sample, sequenced in a study of technical replicates of blood from a few donors. The method was immunoSEQ multiplex PCR; TCRdb's version includes in-frame clones alone and lacks a portion of them. Found here are approximately 81,000 clones, approximately 96% of them singletons; the top ten hold roughly 0.36%. The specimen sequenced was T cells isolated from PBMCs. These receptors all stem from a human donor in good health.

V is TRBV7-2 and J is TRBJ2-7, with D perhaps matching TRBD2 (5 bases). This CDR3 has 17 residues. The V gene's germline CDR1 is SGHTA and CDR2 FQGNSA. Between the trimmed V and J ends, which lost 2 bases and 0 bases, there was a span of 17 bases. The CDR3 DNA follows: TGTGCCAGCAGCTTATTCCAATATTCGGGGAGCTCCTACGAGCAGTACTTC. Amino acids: CASSLFQYSGSSYEQYF.

The V call is TRBV19, the J call TRBJ2-5, with D perhaps TRBD1 (6 bases). Looked up from germline, CDR1 is LNHDA and CDR2 is SQIVND (reference sequence). The CDR3 contains 15 residues. V lost 4 bases, J lost 6 bases, and 18 bases lay in between. The CDR3 loop reads CASSRITGTQQTQYF. In DNA form, the CDR3 reads TGTGCCAGTAGTAGAATCACCGGGACACAGCAGACCCAGTACTTC. Supplemented by reference TRBV19 and TRBJ2-5, the full variable domain reads DGGITQSPKYLFRKEGQNVTLSCEQNLNHDAMYWYRQDPGQGLRLIYYSQIVNDFQKGDIAEGYSVSREKKESFPLTVTSAQKNPTAFYLCASSRITGTQQTQYFGPGTRLLVL.

The chain links TRBV7-9 to TRBJ2-5, with D perhaps matching TRBD2 (5 bases). V lost 3 bases, J lost 5 bases, and 16 bases lay in between. The CDR3 contains 15 residues. Germline CDR1 is SEHNR and CDR2 is FQNEAQ (reference sequence). The CDR3 region has the DNA TGTGCCAGCAGCTTGGACGGTTTGCGGGTGGAGACCCAGTACTTC. It encodes CASSLDGLRVETQYF.

This chain joins TRBV28 and TRBJ2-7; TRBD1 matches 9 bases. With V trimmed by 5 bases and J by 0 bases, 8 bases remained unmatched. The CDR3 spans 16 residues. Germline lookup yields CDR1 MDHEN and CDR2 SYDVKM. The CDR3 DNA reads TGTGCCAGCAGTAACTCCGGGACAGGGATCTCCTACGAGCAGTACTTC. Translated, it gives CASSNSGTGISYEQYF.

The chain recombines TRBV5-1 with TRBJ1-1, with 7 bases fitting TRBD1. This CDR3 has 14 amino acids. V was pared by 4 bases and J by 8 bases, with 11 bases of the junction left unmatched. The V gene's germline CDR1 is SGHRS and CDR2 YFSETQ. The CDR3 coding sequence is TGCGCCAGCAGCCGAGAGGGGGCCGAGCCGGAAGCTTTCTTT. Protein sequence: CASSREGAEPEAFF.

The chain joins TRBV7-9 to TRBJ2-1; tentatively, D is TRBD1 or TRBD2 (9 bases each). This CDR3 is built from 19 residues. V gave up 3 bases and J gave up 7 bases, with 28 bases separating them. The germline V gene encodes CDR1 SEHNR and CDR2 FQNEAQ (reference sequence). The CDR3 DNA follows: TGTGCCAGCAGCTTGGGACAGGGATTGGGACTAGCCATAAGTAATGAGCAGTTCTTC. Amino acids: CASSLGQGLGLAISNEQFF.

This clone was seen a handful of times. V usage is TRBV10-3 and J usage is TRBJ2-3, with TRBD2 matching over 7 bases. With 8 bases clipped from V and 4 bases from J, the junction kept 15 bases outside the gene matches. This CDR3 is built from 16 residues. CDR1 ENHRY and CDR2 SYGVKD come from the germline V gene. The CDR3 DNA sequence: TGTGCCATCTTAGGGCCCCGGGCGGGAGAGGCAGATACGCAGTATTTT. It encodes CAILGPRAGEADTQYF.

The chain uses TRBV4-3 and TRBJ1-1; D unresolved. Looked up from germline, CDR1 is LGHNA and CDR2 is YSLEER. The CDR3 length is 14 residues. V gave up 0 bases and J gave up 5 bases, with 10 bases separating them. Written as DNA, the CDR3 is TGCGCCAGCAGCCAAGAGTCAGTCTGGACTGAAGCTTTCTTT. It encodes CASSQESVWTEAFF.

V gene TRBV5-6 combines with J gene TRBJ2-5; perhaps TRBD2 as D (6 bases). The germline CDR1 and CDR2 sequences are SGHDT and YYEEEE. Trimming shortened V by 4 bases and J by 3 bases, and 13 bases separated the two germline ends. CDR3 length: 14 residues. CDR3 DNA sequence: TGTGCCAGCAGCCACCAGTCGGGGGAAGAGACCCAGTACTTC. It is translated as CASSHQSGEETQYF.

The chain recombines TRBV7-3 with TRBJ2-1; maybe TRBD2 (6 bases). The V and J ends lost 5 bases and 4 bases respectively, with 12 bases between them. This CDR3 region has 14 residues. Germline lookup yields CDR1 SGHTA and CDR2 FQGTGA. The CDR3 spells CASSPGTLYNEQFF. For the CDR3, the DNA is TGTGCCAGCAGCCCAGGGACTTTATACAATGAGCAGTTCTTC.

V is TRBV4-2 and J is TRBJ2-7, with D perhaps matching TRBD2 (6 bases). The CDR3 has 15 residues. Germline-derived CDR1 and CDR2 are LGHNA and YNFKEQ. V lost 5 bases and J 2 bases, leaving 16 bases between the germline ends. CDR3 amino acids: CASSTPDSGTYEQYF. Here the CDR3 DNA reads TGTGCCAGCAGCACCCCGGATAGCGGTACCTACGAGCAGTACTTC.

V is TRBV5-8 and J is TRBJ2-1; the D gene is possibly TRBD1 (5 bases). The CDR3 length is 18 residues. Germline loops: CDR1 SGHTS, CDR2 YDEGEE. Between the trimmed V and J ends, which lost 0 bases and 1 base, there was a span of 17 bases. CDR3 in amino acids: CASSLGLFGQGSYNEQFF. The CDR3 nucleotides are TGTGCCAGCAGCTTGGGTCTGTTCGGCCAGGGTTCCTACAATGAGCAGTTCTTC. The entire variable domain, with the rest obtained from reference TRBV5-8 and TRBJ2-1, is as follows: EAGVTQSPTHLIKTRGQQATLRCSPISGHTSVYWYQQALGLGLQFLLWYDEGEERNRGNFPPRFSGRQFPNYSSELNVNALELEDSALYLCASSLGLFGQGSYNEQFFGPGTRLTVL.

The CDR3 sequence is CASSLVREESPNEQFF. The CDR3 nucleotides are TGCGCCAGCAGCTTGGTTCGGGAGGAGTCCCCAAATGAGCAGTTCTTC. The gene calls are TRBV5-1 and TRBJ2-1, with 7 bases fitting TRBD2. CDR1 SGHRS and CDR2 YFSETQ come from the germline V gene. The CDR3 consists of 16 residues. The J segment lost 7 bases and the V segment lost 0 bases, leaving 10 bases of the junction unmatched. Variable domain in full (rest from reference TRBV5-1 and TRBJ2-1): KAGVTQTPRYLIKTRGQQVTLSCSPISGHRSVSWYQQTPGQGLQFLFEYFSETQRNKGNFPGRFSGRQFSNSRSEMNVSTLELGDSALYLCASSLVREESPNEQFFGPGTRLTVL.

The V call is TRBV4-1, the J call TRBJ1-2, with D possibly being TRBD1 (6 bases). The germline V gene has CDR1 MGHRA and CDR2 YSYEKL. The CDR3 length is 17 residues. V lost 0 bases, J lost 7 bases, and 21 bases lay in between. CDR3 amino acids: CASSQEYGGRGLSGYTF. For the CDR3, the DNA is TGCGCCAGCAGCCAAGAATATGGAGGCAGGGGCCTCTCTGGCTACACCTTC.

J is TRBJ2-1 and V is TRBV11-1, with 8 positions matching TRBD2. The CDR3 loop spans 14 amino acids. Germline values: CDR1 SGHAT, CDR2 FQDESV (reference sequence). The J segment lost 8 bases and the V segment lost 5 bases, leaving 8 bases of the junction unmatched. The CDR3 spells CASSPGTSWYEQFF. The CDR3 DNA reads as TGTGCCAGCAGCCCGGGGACTAGTTGGTATGAGCAGTTCTTC.

The chain combines TRBV9 with TRBJ2-6, with D maybe TRBD1 (5 bases). CDR1 and CDR2 (germline): SGDLS, YYNGEE. V lost 4 bases and J 1 base, leaving 9 bases between the germline ends. The CDR3 covers 15 residues. Here the CDR3 reads CASSPTGSGANVLTF. The CDR3 DNA sequence: TGTGCCAGCAGCCCAACAGGTTCTGGGGCCAACGTCCTGACTTTC.

V is TRBV9 and J is TRBJ2-3; perhaps TRBD1 as D (6 bases). The V and J ends lost 3 bases and 1 base respectively, with 15 bases between them. The CDR3 has 16 amino acids. Germline CDR1 and CDR2: SGDLS and YYNGEE. DNA of the CDR3: TGTGCCAGCAGCGCCCAACAGGGCCGAGGCACAGATACGCAGTATTTT. Translating gives CASSAQQGRGTDTQYF. The variable domain in full, completed from reference TRBV9 and TRBJ2-3, reads DSGVTQTPKHLITATGQRVTLRCSPRSGDLSVYWYQQSLDQGLQFLIQYYNGEERAKGNILERFSAQQFPDLHSELNLSSLELGDSALYFCASSAQQGRGTDTQYFGPGTRLTVL.

The chain uses TRBV22-1 and TRBJ2-7; the table's D call of TRBD1 was not tested on the DNA. TRBV22-1 is given as a pseudogene. This CDR3 has 15 residues. The CDR3: CPGSARNSREYEQYF. DNA for the CDR3: TGTCCTGGGAGCGCACGAAACAGCAGAGAGTACGAGCAGTACTTC.

This sequence joins TRBV9 and TRBJ2-7; tentative D call: TRBD1 (5 bases). Trimming shortened V by 3 bases and J by 3 bases, and 10 bases separated the two germline ends. There are 13 residues in the CDR3. Germline V CDR1 and CDR2: SGDLS, YYNGEE. DNA for the CDR3: TGTGCCAGCAGCGGACAGAACCTCTACGAGCAGTACTTC. Its protein is CASSGQNLYEQYF.

The genes are TRBV10-3 and TRBJ1-1, with 7 nucleotides matching TRBD1. Per germline, CDR1 ENHRY and CDR2 SYGVKD. The V and J ends lost 6 bases and 3 bases, in that order; junction bases with no gene match: 4. The CDR3 is 13 residues long. CDR3 bases: TGTGCCATCAGCCAGGGGGTGTACACTGAAGCTTTCTTT. This gives the protein CAISQGVYTEAFF.

The rearrangement links TRBV6-5 to TRBJ2-7, with TRBD1 as a possible D gene (6 bases). V lost 8 bases, J lost 4 bases, and 9 bases lay in between. Germline V gene sequence: CDR1 MNHEY, CDR2 SVGAGI. CDR3 length equals 11 residues. For the CDR3, the DNA is TGTGCCAGCCAACAGGGTTACGAGCAGTACTTC. Protein: CASQQGYEQYF.

The V gene is TRBV7-9, the J gene TRBJ1-1; D might be TRBD1 (5 bases). Germline lookup yields CDR1 SEHNR and CDR2 FQNEAQ (reference sequence). V was shortened by 0 bases and J by 7 bases, with 9 bases between the two germline ends. The CDR3 sequence is 13 residues long. CDR3 nucleotides: TGTGCCAGCAGCTTAGCGGGGGGAGGTGAAGCTTTCTTT. Its translation is CASSLAGGGEAFF.

The chain uses TRBV7-3 and TRBJ1-1, with D unresolved. Trimming took off 3 bases at V and 6 bases at J, with 8 bases between the two ends. From germline, CDR1 is SGHTA and CDR2 FQGTGA. The CDR3 consists of 12 residues. The CDR3 coding sequence is TGTGCCAGCAGCTTGGGCAGATCTGAAGCTTTCTTT. Translation: CASSLGRSEAFF. Filled out from reference TRBV7-3 and TRBJ1-1, the complete variable domain reads GAGVSQTPSNKVTEKGKYVELRCDPISGHTALYWYRQSLGQGPEFLIYFQGTGAADDSGLPNDRFFAVRPEGSVSTLKIQRTERGDSAVYLCASSLGRSEAFFGQGTRLTVV.